The clone carrying this T cell receptor (beta chain) was counted between two and nine times. These data belong to a study of T cells in Graves' hyperthyroidism and ophthalmopathy. These patients, aged 18 to 65, had recently diagnosed hyperthyroidism lasting under 2 months. Clinicians diagnosed patients from clinical symptoms, serum thyroxine and TRAb, thyroid ultrasound and orbital computed tomography. RNA transcripts yielded amplified TCR beta CDR3 regions. HTBI primers drove first-round RT-PCR of the TCR CDR3. TCRdb re-called the multiplex PCR reads through MiXCR, storing one row per CDR3 protein. In the table there are around 200,000 distinct CDR3 sequences, around 18% of which are singletons. This CDR3 contains 15 residues. V gave up 5 bases and J gave up 1 base, with 15 bases separating them. Per germline, CDR1 SGHTA and CDR2 FQGNSA.

The sequencing sample was made of blood. This TCR derives from a man aged 35 to 55 with Graves' hyperthyroidism. The V gene is TRBV7-2, the J gene TRBJ2-7; possible D gene TRBD1, 6 bases. The CDR3 DNA is TGTGCCAGCAGCCCGCCTGGGACAAAATCCTACGAGCAGTACTTC. Amino acids: CASSPPGTKSYEQYF.